The clone carrying this TCR beta chain has just one count. The V gene end was trimmed by 3 bases and the J gene end by 7 bases; junction bases not matched to a gene: 11. Germline V lookup: CDR1 SGHTA, CDR2 FQGNSA. The CDR3 consists of 16 residues. Methods used by the authors: The authors estimated nucleated cell counts from reference gene primer amplification. Repertoires were generated with immunoSEQ multiplex PCR, while TCRdb's copy carries only in-frame clones and drops some. Clonal size and the V and J genes are those of that table, whereas D and trimming came from the DNA. The data show over 450,000 clones, approximately 89% seen once. This record belongs to a study of blood T cell repertoires in COVID-19. Looking at the study overall: The samples span acute and convalescent COVID-19 from the United States, Italy and Spain.

This sequence originates from a man in his late teens or twenties with COVID-19, enrolled during active disease. V gene TRBV7-2 combines with J gene TRBJ2-1; 8 nucleotides line up with TRBD1. The sample taken for sequencing was peripheral blood. The CDR3 DNA follows: TGTGCCAGCAGCTTCACAGGGGGGTGGCCGAATAATGAGCAGTTCTTC. Translation gives CASSFTGGWPNNEQFF.